This T cell receptor beta chain was recorded in a study of T cells in localized non-small cell lung cancer. Study-wide results and limits: Within adjacent lung there appeared a median 57 of the top 100 tumor clones. Adjacent uninvolved lung had the highest clonality, suggesting focused antigen responses.

Clones were read by immunoSEQ multiplex PCR, and TCRdb kept only the in-frame ones, dropping some. The repertoire includes roughly 38,000 clones, about 86% of them detected once, and 6.5% to 9% sits in the top ten. This clone was picked up a small number of times. The antigen remains unidentified. The CDR3 has 14 amino acids. With 7 bases clipped from V and 6 bases from J, the junction kept 11 bases outside the gene matches. Germline values: CDR1 MNHEY, CDR2 SVGAGI. This chain uses TRBV6-5 with TRBJ1-2, with 7 bases matching TRBD1. This receptor was taken from a woman between 18 and 55 years old with stage III lung adenocarcinoma. The starting material was peripheral blood, obtained before any cancer treatment. In DNA, the CDR3 is TGTGCCAGCAAAGCAAGACAGGGTCCCCATGGCTACACCTTC. Protein: CASKARQGPHGYTF.